Described below is a single T cell receptor beta chain sequence and its context. Its specificity is unknown. These data originate in a study of chemoradiotherapy in HPV16-positive cancers. At the level of the study: Candidate HPV-specific clones and shared TCR motifs came from two HPV16-positive patients. Study results and caveats: Candidate HPV-specific clones and E7-related TCR motifs grew in tumor during treatment. For HPV16-positive patients, expanding HPV-responsive T cells associated with longer recurrence-free survival.

This table comes from immunoSEQ multiplex PCR, and its TCRdb copy is limited to in-frame clones, with some not included. The sample includes tens of thousands of clones, roughly 90% of them seen just once. Samples were taken several times over chemoradiotherapy. The sequencing used blood, collected from a patient who underwent chemoradiotherapy. The clonotype was recovered from a human donor with HPV-associated anogenital cancer.

CDR3 coding DNA: TGTGCCAGCAGCCCTGGGGGACAGGGGTCCTACGAGCAGTACTTC. Residues: CASSPGGQGSYEQYF. This sequence joins TRBV7-2 and TRBJ2-7; 10 nucleotides line up with TRBD1. CDR1 and CDR2 from the germline V gene are SGHTA and FQGNSA. The junction had 5 bases not matched to a gene; V was cut back by 5 bases and J by 1 base. This CDR3 is built from 15 residues.